The 18 T cell receptor beta chains below come from one sample, sequenced in a study of identical twins. MiXCR was run by TCRdb on the 5' RACE reads, yielding one entry per CDR3 protein. Of 300,000 to 400,000 distinct CDR3 sequences in the sample, 8.5% to 10% were seen once. Sequencing was carried out using naive T cells sorted from blood. The receptor set was obtained from a woman aged 45-59 years in good health.

In DNA, the CDR3 is TGTGCCAGTAGTATTTTATTGGGCGGCGAGCAGTACTTC. Protein: CASSILLGGEQYF. The chain carries TRBV19 and TRBJ2-7, with no clear D. Germline lookup yields CDR1 LNHDA and CDR2 SQIVND (reference sequence). Trimming cost V 3 bases and J 6 bases, with 12 bases left between them. The CDR3 covers 13 residues.

The sample holds many counts of this clonotype. This chain uses TRBV6-6 with TRBJ1-5, with a tentative D call TRBD1 (6 bases). This CDR3 region has 15 residues. Trimming cost V 0 bases and J 6 bases, with 12 bases left between them. CDR1 and CDR2 from the germline V gene are MNHNY and SVGAGI (reference sequence). The CDR3 region has the DNA TGTGCCAGCAGTTACTCGAGGGGGTTTGGTCAGCCCCAGCATTTT. Amino acid sequence: CASSYSRGFGQPQHF.

The chain recombines TRBV7-9 with TRBJ2-5; either TRBD1 or TRBD2 may fit D (5 bases each). This CDR3 has 13 residues. V dropped 10 bases and J dropped 1 base, with 13 bases sitting between them. Germline V CDR1 and CDR2: SEHNR, FQNEAQ (reference sequence). CDR3 nucleotide sequence: TGTGCCACCCAATGGGGGATCCAAGAGACCCAGTACTTC. Its protein is CATQWGIQETQYF.

This clonotype was seen many times. The V gene is TRBV24-1, the J gene TRBJ2-7; 9 positions agree with TRBD1. The CDR3 is made up of 15 amino acids. J gave up 3 bases and V 3 bases, and 5 bases lay outside the gene matches. Germline V gene data show CDR1 as KGHDR and CDR2 as SFDVKD. The CDR3 nucleotides are TGTGCCACCAGTGATAGAGGACAGGGGATCTACGAGCAGTACTTC. Its protein is CATSDRGQGIYEQYF.

The genes are TRBV13 and TRBJ2-7; D gene uncertain. This CDR3 has 13 amino acids. Trimming removed 3 bases from V and 0 bases from J, with 6 bases in between. Looked up from germline, CDR1 is PRHDT and CDR2 is FYEKMQ (reference sequence). The CDR3 DNA reads TGTGCCAGCAGCTTGCGGATCTCCTACGAGCAGTACGTC. Translating it yields CASSLRISYEQYV.

This clonotype was observed a handful of times. CDR3 region: CASSQEGTDGYTF. DNA of the CDR3: TGCGCCAGCAGCCAAGAGGGGACGGATGGCTACACCTTC. The chain recombines TRBV4-1 with TRBJ1-2; tentatively, D is TRBD1 (5 bases). This CDR3 contains 13 residues. V was shortened by 0 bases and J by 6 bases, with 8 bases between the two germline ends. From germline, CDR1 is MGHRA and CDR2 YSYEKL.

V usage is TRBV28 and J usage is TRBJ2-5, with 7 bases fitting TRBD2. With 2 bases clipped from V and 4 bases from J, the junction kept 10 bases outside the gene matches. CDR3 length equals 16 residues. The germline CDR1 and CDR2 sequences are MDHEN and SYDVKM. The CDR3 region is CASSLQGTGGGETQYF. The CDR3 bases are TGTGCCAGCAGTTTACAGGGTACGGGGGGTGGAGAGACCCAGTACTTC.

The chain couples TRBV15 to TRBJ2-5; D gene uncertain. The CDR3 length is 12 residues. The V gene's germline CDR1 is LNHNV and CDR2 YYDKDF (reference sequence). Trimming left V 2 bases short and J 3 bases short, with 4 bases between. This CDR3 is CATSRSEETQYF. The CDR3 DNA reads TGTGCCACCAGCAGATCGGAAGAGACCCAGTACTTC.

This clonotype showed up just a few times. CDR3 DNA sequence: TGCAGCGTTAAACCGATGGGATCGCAGTATTTT. This codes for CSVKPMGSQYF. The V gene is TRBV29-1, the J gene TRBJ2-3; no clear D gene. V was pared by 5 bases and J by 10 bases, with 13 bases between. CDR3 size: 11 residues. CDR1 SQVTM and CDR2 ANQGSEA come from the germline V gene.

The sample holds many counts of this clonotype. This chain uses TRBV7-9 with TRBJ1-6; TRBD1 matches 7 bases. V shed 4 bases, J shed 5 bases, and the junction held 5 bases outside the gene matches. The CDR3 length is 15 residues. The V gene's germline CDR1 is SEHNR and CDR2 FQNEAQ (reference sequence). CDR3 sequence (DNA): TGTGCCAGCAGCTGGGGGGACAGTAATAATTCACCCCTCCACTTT. Translation: CASSWGDSNNSPLHF.

The gene calls are TRBV2 and TRBJ2-1; 10 nucleotides align to TRBD2. The J segment lost 3 bases and the V segment lost 5 bases, leaving 1 base of the junction unmatched. CDR3 size: 14 residues. Looked up from germline, CDR1 is SNHLY and CDR2 is FYNNEI. Written as DNA, the CDR3 is TGTGCCAGCAGTATAGCGGGAGGCTACAATGAGCAGTTCTTC. Protein: CASSIAGGYNEQFF.

V gene TRBV5-1 combines with J gene TRBJ2-7; D unclear. Germline-derived CDR1 and CDR2 are SGHRS and YFSETQ. Trimming removed 2 bases at V and 6 bases at J, with 9 bases between. The CDR3 has 12 amino acids. The CDR3 DNA is TGCGCCAGCAGCTTAACAGTGGGCGAGCAGTACTTC. As protein: CASSLTVGEQYF.

The chain employs TRBV5-1 and TRBJ2-7; 8 bases map to TRBD2. Germline CDR1 SGHRS, CDR2 YFSETQ. The CDR3 runs to 14 residues. V lost 8 bases to trimming and J lost 1 base; unmatched junction nucleotides: 8. CDR3 bases: TGCGCCAGTTCTTCCGGGGGGGGTTCCTACGAGCAGTACTTC. Translated: CASSSGGGSYEQYF.

This clonotype was seen ten or more times. The rearrangement links TRBV24-1 to TRBJ2-2, with 13 positions matching TRBD2. Germline CDR1 and CDR2: KGHDR and SFDVKD. This CDR3 has 18 residues. V lost 9 bases and J lost 1; bases outside the gene matches: 10. The CDR3 region is CATGSRTSGRGNTGELFF. The CDR3 DNA sequence: TGTGCCACCGGATCAAGGACTAGCGGGAGAGGGAACACCGGGGAGCTGTTTTTT.

This clonotype was seen a handful of times. This sequence joins TRBV25-1 and TRBJ2-2; D might be TRBD1 (6 bases). Per the germline V gene, CDR1 is MGHDK and CDR2 is SYGVNS. Trimming left V 3 bases short and J 3 bases short, with 29 bases between. The CDR3 loop spans 21 amino acids. The CDR3: CASSDTSPNRVGGYHTGELFF. CDR3 sequence (DNA): TGTGCCAGCAGTGATACCTCCCCCAACAGGGTTGGAGGCTATCACACCGGGGAGCTGTTTTTT.

The genes are TRBV11-3 and TRBJ2-1, with 12 bases identical to TRBD2. CDR3 length: 14 amino acids. The V and J ends lost 8 bases and 8 bases, in that order; junction bases with no gene match: 7. Looked up from germline, CDR1 is SGHNT and CDR2 is YENEEA. CDR3 in DNA: TGTGCCAGCGGTTGGAGACTAGCGGGAGATGAGCAGTTCTTC. It yields the protein CASGWRLAGDEQFF.

The chain links TRBV12-3 or TRBV12-4 to TRBJ1-5, with 9 bases aligning to TRBD1. This CDR3 spans 15 amino acids. V was pared by 3 bases and J by 4 bases, with 4 bases of the junction left unmatched. CDR3 in amino acids: CASSLGTGRNQPQHF. Here the CDR3 DNA reads TGTGCCAGCAGTTTGGGGACAGGGCGAAATCAGCCCCAGCATTTT.

A few counts support this clonotype. The rearrangement uses TRBV5-1 and TRBJ2-1; TRBD1 might be the D (6 bases). In germline, CDR1 is SGHRS, CDR2 YFSETQ. CDR3 length: 15 amino acids. V lost 2 bases and J lost 2, with 11 bases in between. In DNA, the CDR3 is TGCGCCAGCAGCTTTTTCGGACAGACCTACAATGAGCAGTTCTTC. Translated, it gives CASSFFGQTYNEQFF.